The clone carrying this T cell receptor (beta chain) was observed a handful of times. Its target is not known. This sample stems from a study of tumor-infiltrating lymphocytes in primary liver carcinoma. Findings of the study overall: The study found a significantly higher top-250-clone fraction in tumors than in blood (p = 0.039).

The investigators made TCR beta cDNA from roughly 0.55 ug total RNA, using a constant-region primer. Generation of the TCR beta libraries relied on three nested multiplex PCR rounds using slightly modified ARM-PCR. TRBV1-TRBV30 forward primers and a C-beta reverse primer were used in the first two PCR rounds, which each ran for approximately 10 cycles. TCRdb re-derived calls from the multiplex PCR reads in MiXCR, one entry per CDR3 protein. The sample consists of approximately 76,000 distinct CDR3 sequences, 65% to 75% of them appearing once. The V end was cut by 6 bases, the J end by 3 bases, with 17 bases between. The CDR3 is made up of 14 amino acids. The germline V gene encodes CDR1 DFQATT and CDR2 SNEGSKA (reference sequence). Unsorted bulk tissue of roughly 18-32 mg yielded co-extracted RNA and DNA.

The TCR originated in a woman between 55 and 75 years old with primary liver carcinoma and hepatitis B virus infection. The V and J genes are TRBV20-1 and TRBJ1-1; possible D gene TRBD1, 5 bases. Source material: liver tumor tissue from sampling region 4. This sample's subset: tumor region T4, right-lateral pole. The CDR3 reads CSALGRKRDTEAFF. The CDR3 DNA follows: TGCAGTGCCCTGGGGCGCAAAAGGGACACTGAAGCTTTCTTT.